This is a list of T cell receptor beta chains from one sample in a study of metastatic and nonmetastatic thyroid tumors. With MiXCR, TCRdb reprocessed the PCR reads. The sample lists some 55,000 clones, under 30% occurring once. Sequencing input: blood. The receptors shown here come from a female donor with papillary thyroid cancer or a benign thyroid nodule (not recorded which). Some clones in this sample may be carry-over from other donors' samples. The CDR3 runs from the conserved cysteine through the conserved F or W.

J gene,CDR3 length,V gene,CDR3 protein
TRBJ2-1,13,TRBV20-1,CSATRQGDDEQFF
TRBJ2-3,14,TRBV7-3,CASSLGLSTDTQYF
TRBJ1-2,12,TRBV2,CASQESLWATTF
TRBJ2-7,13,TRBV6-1,CASRNPGRYEQYF
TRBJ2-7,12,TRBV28,CAFQGNPYEQYF
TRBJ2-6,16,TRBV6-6,CASSYSEESGANVLTF
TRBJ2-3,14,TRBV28,CASKVAGNTDTQYF
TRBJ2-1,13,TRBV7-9,CASSLSGLGEQFF
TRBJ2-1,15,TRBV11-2,CASSFGQGSNNEQFF
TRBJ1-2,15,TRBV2,CASSGGTGGNYGYTF
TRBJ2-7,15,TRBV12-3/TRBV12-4,CASSYERERSYEQYF
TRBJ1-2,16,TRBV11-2,CASSSAGTGVLYGYTF
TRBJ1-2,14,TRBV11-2,CASSLFGGTGGYTF
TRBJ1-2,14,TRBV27,CASIQGIMVGGYTF
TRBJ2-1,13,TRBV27,CASSLGVDNEQFF
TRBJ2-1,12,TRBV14,CASSPGLFEQFF
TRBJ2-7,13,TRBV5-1,CASSLALTYEQNF
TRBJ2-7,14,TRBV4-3,CASIQGGNSYEQYF
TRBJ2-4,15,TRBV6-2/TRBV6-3,CASSLKGVAKNIQYF
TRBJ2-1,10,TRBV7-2,CASGDNEQFF
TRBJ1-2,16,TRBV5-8,CASSLVGTRSLYGYTF
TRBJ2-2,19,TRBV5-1,CASSLKLSLAGGNTGELFF
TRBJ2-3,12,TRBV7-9,CASSSGSDTQYF
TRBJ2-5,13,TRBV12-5,CATQGQTGETQYF
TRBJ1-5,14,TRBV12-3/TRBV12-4,CASSLQGGNQPQHF
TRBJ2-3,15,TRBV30,CAWSAPAGGTDTQYF
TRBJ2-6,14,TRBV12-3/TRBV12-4,CASSPSPGANVLTF
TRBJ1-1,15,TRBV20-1,CSAREAHRGNTEAFF
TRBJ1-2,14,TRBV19,CASSSTGGVYGYTF
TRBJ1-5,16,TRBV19,CASSIGTGGLFQPQHF
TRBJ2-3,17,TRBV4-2,CASSQGQGGMNGHTQYF
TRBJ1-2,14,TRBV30,CAWSILRGEDGYTF
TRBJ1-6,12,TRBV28,CASSLYGQALHF
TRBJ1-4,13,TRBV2,CAHGILEGEKLFF
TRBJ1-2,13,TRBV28,CASSLRGRYGYTF
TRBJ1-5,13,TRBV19,CASTGGEVQPQHF
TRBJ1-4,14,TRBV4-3,CASSQAGGPGKLFF
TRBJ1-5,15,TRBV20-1,CSARSPSGALQPQHF
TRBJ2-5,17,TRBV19,CASSIEWEEGSWETQYF
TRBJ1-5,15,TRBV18,CASSQTGEGNQPQHF
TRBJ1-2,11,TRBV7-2,CASSQTQGYTF
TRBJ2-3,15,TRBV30,CAWSSRKSRTDTQYF
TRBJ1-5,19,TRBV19,CASSRKPTGHALSNQPQHF
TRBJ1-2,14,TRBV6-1,CASRGQAVVYGYTF
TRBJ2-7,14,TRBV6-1,CASSLGDRAGEQYF